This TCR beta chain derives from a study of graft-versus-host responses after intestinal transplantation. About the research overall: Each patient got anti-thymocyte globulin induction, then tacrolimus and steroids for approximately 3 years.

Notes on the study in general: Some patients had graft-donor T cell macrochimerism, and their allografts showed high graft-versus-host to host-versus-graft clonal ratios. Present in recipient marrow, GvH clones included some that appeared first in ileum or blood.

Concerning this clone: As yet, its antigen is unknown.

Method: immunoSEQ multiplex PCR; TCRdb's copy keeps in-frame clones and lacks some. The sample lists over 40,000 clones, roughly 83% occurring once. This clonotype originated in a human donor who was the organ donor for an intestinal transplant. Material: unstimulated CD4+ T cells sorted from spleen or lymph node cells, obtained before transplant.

In DNA, the CDR3 is TGTGCCTGGAGGGGCAACACTGAAGCTTTCTTT. Translation: CAWRGNTEAFF. This chain uses TRBV30 with TRBJ1-1; D is undetermined. The CDR3 is made up of 11 amino acids. V was clipped by 3 bases and J by 2 bases, with 4 bases between them. Germline V lookup: CDR1 GTSNPN, CDR2 SVGIG (reference sequence).